This T cell receptor (beta chain) was obtained from a study of OX40 agonist ivuxolimab in advanced cancers. Germline V lookup: CDR1 SGDLS, CDR2 YYNGEE. This CDR3 region has 14 residues. V was shortened by 0 bases and J by 6 bases, with 10 bases between the two germline ends. Broader study findings: Among some nonresponders, normalized T-cell clonal expansion was also low.

With regard to this clone: The antigen remains unidentified.

The table came from immunoSEQ multiplex PCR; TCRdb's copy has only in-frame clones and leaves some out. The sample contains under 110,000 clones, 90% of which appear only once. The sequence came from an adult with an advanced solid tumor such as melanoma, head and neck, liver or kidney cancer. The sample consisted of CD4+ or CD8+ T cells sorted from blood, taken in a trial of the OX40 agonist ivuxolimab. The J gene is TRBJ1-5, the V gene TRBV9, with D unclear. This CDR3 is CASSVEFPVQPQHF. DNA for the CDR3: TGTGCCAGCAGCGTAGAATTCCCAGTTCAGCCCCAGCATTTT.